Below, 22 T cell receptor beta chains from the same sample are listed, as sequenced in a study of patients and donors after allogeneic stem cell transplantation. TCRdb reanalysed the RT-PCR reads using MiXCR and keeps one entry per CDR3 protein. This table holds hundreds of thousands of distinct CDR3 sequences, roughly 16% found once. Sequencing input: blood, either unsorted or a sorted T cell fraction (not recorded which). Receptors were obtained from a human donor who was either an allogeneic HSCT recipient or a stem cell or donor lymphocyte infusion donor (not recorded which). It is not recorded whose cells these are; they may come from a transplant donor.

In this sample, this clonotype turned up a few times. This chain joins TRBV5-4 and TRBJ2-7, with D perhaps TRBD1 (6 bases). V lost 2 bases, J lost 2 bases, and 11 bases lay in between. The CDR3 totals 14 residues. Germline assignment: CDR1 SGHNT and CDR2 YYREEE (reference sequence). CDR3: CASSFSTGTYEQYF. CDR3 bases: TGTGCCAGCAGCTTTTCGACAGGCACCTACGAGCAGTACTTC.

This clonotype was counted a few times. The gene calls are TRBV12-5 and TRBJ2-1, with D unresolved. The length of the CDR3 is 15 residues. Germline assignment: CDR1 LGHNT and CDR2 FRNRAP. Trimming left V 0 bases short and J 6 bases short, with 12 bases between. The CDR3 DNA follows: TGTGCTAGTGGTTTGGTCGTAGGTTTCGCCAATGAGCAGTTCTTC. Translated, it gives CASGLVVGFANEQFF.

This clonotype occurred a few times. The J gene is TRBJ2-3, the V gene TRBV2; D perhaps matches TRBD1 (5 bases). The CDR3 is made up of 15 amino acids. Trimming removed 2 bases at V and 1 base at J, with 10 bases between. Germline V gives CDR1 SNHLY, CDR2 FYNNEI. The CDR3 DNA follows: TGTGCCAGCAGTGAAAGATTAGGGGGCACAGATACGCAGTATTTT. Amino acid sequence: CASSERLGGTDTQYF. The entire variable domain, with the rest obtained from reference TRBV2 and TRBJ2-3, is as follows: EPEVTQTPSHQVTQMGQEVILRCVPISNHLYFYWYRQILGQKVEFLVSFYNNEISEKSEIFDDQFSVERPDGSNFTLKIRSTKLEDSAMYFCASSERLGGTDTQYFGPGTRLTVL.

CDR3 in DNA: TGTGCCAGCAGCCCGGGACAGAGCTCTGGAAACACCATATATTTT. Amino acid sequence: CASSPGQSSGNTIYF. The rearrangement joins TRBV12-3 or TRBV12-4 to TRBJ1-3, with TRBD1 matching over 7 bases. The CDR3 is 15 amino acids. V was clipped by 6 bases and J by 0 bases; unmatched bases: 5.

The chain links TRBV7-3 to TRBJ1-1, with 7 bases matching TRBD1. CDR3 length: 12 amino acids. The V gene's germline CDR1 is SGHTA and CDR2 FQGTGA. V dropped 4 bases and J dropped 6; count of bases not matched to a gene: 2. The CDR3 nucleotides are TGTGCCAGCAGCTCTACAGGGGCTGAAGCTTTCTTT. Amino acids: CASSSTGAEAFF.

This rearrangement joins TRBV6-2 or TRBV6-3 to TRBJ2-7; 9 nucleotides line up with TRBD1. The CDR3 is made up of 18 amino acids. J lost 0 bases, V lost 0 bases, and 9 bases had no gene match. CDR1 and CDR2 (germline): MNHEY, SVGEGT. CDR3 bases: TGTGCCAGCAGTTACTCTCCGGGACAGGGATGGATCTCCTACGAGCAGTACTTC. Amino acids: CASSYSPGQGWISYEQYF.

The chain is built from TRBV12-3 or TRBV12-4 and TRBJ2-3; weak D call: TRBD1 (5 bases). The V and J ends lost 3 bases and 5 bases respectively, with 12 bases between them. This CDR3 comprises 14 residues. CDR3: CASSLWQGQDTQYF. The CDR3 nucleotides are TGTGCCAGCAGTTTGTGGCAGGGTCAAGATACGCAGTATTTT.

This clonotype was seen a handful of times. The chain uses TRBV19 and TRBJ2-7, with D tentatively TRBD1 or TRBD2 (6 bases each). Trimming took 9 bases from V and 0 from J, leaving 12 bases between them. This CDR3 has 13 residues. Germline V CDR1 and CDR2: LNHDA, SQIVND (reference sequence). DNA for the CDR3: TGTGCCAGCCGCGGGACACCCTCCTACGAGCAGTACTTC. Amino acids: CASRGTPSYEQYF.

The V gene is TRBV7-2, the J gene TRBJ2-1, with D possibly being TRBD1 (6 bases). V was clipped by 3 bases and J by 10 bases, with 16 bases between them. Germline V gene sequence: CDR1 SGHTA, CDR2 FQGNSA. The CDR3 loop spans 14 amino acids. In nucleotides, the CDR3 is TGTGCCAGCAGCTTCGGGCTGGGGGCCGGGGAGCAGTTCTTC. Translating gives CASSFGLGAGEQFF.

The V and J genes are TRBV2 and TRBJ1-4; 10 bases align to TRBD1. This CDR3 is 13 amino acids long. The J segment lost 8 bases and the V segment lost 10 bases, leaving 7 bases of the junction unmatched. Germline V CDR1 and CDR2: SNHLY, FYNNEI. The CDR3 sequence is CAKRTGGDEKLFF. In DNA, the CDR3 is TGTGCCAAAAGGACAGGGGGAGACGAAAAACTGTTTTTT.

The chain links TRBV5-1 to TRBJ2-7; D possibly matches TRBD1 or TRBD2 (5 bases each). This CDR3 is 14 amino acids long. Germline values: CDR1 SGHRS, CDR2 YFSETQ. V shed 6 bases and J shed 3 bases, with 16 bases lying between them. In DNA, the CDR3 is TGCGCCAGCAAACGGGACCCCAGCCTCTACGAGCAGTACTTC. Protein sequence: CASKRDPSLYEQYF.

The chain links TRBV25-1 to TRBJ1-1; possibly TRBD1 for D (5 bases). The germline CDR1 and CDR2 sequences are MGHDK and SYGVNS. The CDR3 length is 14 residues. The germline V and J ends were trimmed by 2 bases and 5 bases, with 12 bases remaining between them. For the CDR3, the DNA is TGTGCCAGCAGTGAAAGGTTGAGGGGTACTGAAGCTTTCTTT. Protein sequence: CASSERLRGTEAFF. Using reference TRBV25-1 and TRBJ1-1 for the parts outside the CDR3, the full variable domain is EADIYQTPRYLVIGTGKKITLECSQTMGHDKMYWYQQDPGMELHLIHYSYGVNSTEKGDLSSESTVSRIRTEHFPLTLESARPSHTSQYLCASSERLRGTEAFFGQGTRLTVV.

The chain couples TRBV20-1 to TRBJ1-4; 7 bases map to TRBD1. V was clipped by 1 base and J by 7 bases; unmatched bases: 6. Germline loops: CDR1 DFQATT, CDR2 SNEGSKA (reference sequence). CDR3 length equals 14 residues. The CDR3: CSARVGGQREKLFF. Here the CDR3 DNA reads TGCAGTGCTAGAGTGGGGGGACAGCGTGAAAAACTGTTTTTT.

This clonotype was observed at least ten times. The CDR3 DNA reads TGCAGTGCTAGACCAGAGTCCTACGAGCAGTACTTC. Residues: CSARPESYEQYF. V usage is TRBV20-1 and J usage is TRBJ2-7; D unresolved. Trimming took 2 bases from V and 1 from J, leaving 6 bases between them. Germline lookup yields CDR1 DFQATT and CDR2 SNEGSKA (reference sequence). This CDR3 is 12 amino acids long.

DNA of the CDR3: TGTGCTAGTGGTTCCTACAGCATTAAGGAGCAGTACTTC. Translating gives CASGSYSIKEQYF. The rearrangement joins TRBV12-5 to TRBJ2-7, with D unclear. Germline V gene lookup returns CDR1 LGHNT and CDR2 FRNRAP. V was trimmed by 4 bases and J by 7 bases, leaving 14 bases between them. CDR3 length: 13 amino acids.

With regard to this clonotype: This may stem from a read error, because a much larger clone lies one nucleotide away. Because the CDR3 is missing its conserved closing phenylalanine or tryptophan, this is likely a read error. The rearrangement uses TRBV5-1 and TRBJ2-2, with 8 positions matching TRBD1. The CDR3 is 14 residues long. J lost 7 bases, V lost 4 bases, and 6 bases had no gene match. In germline, CDR1 is SGHRS, CDR2 YFSETQ. As DNA, the CDR3 is TGCGCCAGCAGCACCGACAGGGGCGGCGGGGAGCTGTTTCTT. Amino acid sequence: CASSTDRGGGELFL.

This clonotype showed up just a few times. The rearrangement joins TRBV11-1 to TRBJ1-1; D is ambiguous. Trimming left V 4 bases short and J 4 bases short, with 7 bases between. From germline, CDR1 is SGHAT and CDR2 FQDESV (reference sequence). CDR3 length equals 12 residues. The CDR3 DNA reads as TGTGCCAGCAGCTCCCACGGCACTGAAGCTTTCTTT. This encodes CASSSHGTEAFF. The full variable domain, completed using reference TRBV11-1 and TRBJ1-1, is EAEVAQSPRYKITEKSQAVAFWCDPISGHATLYWYRQILGQGPELLVQFQDESVVDDSQLPKDRFSAERLKGVDSTLKIQPAELGDSAMYLCASSSHGTEAFFGQGTRLTVV.

V is TRBV27 and J is TRBJ2-2; possibly TRBD1 or TRBD2 for D (5 bases each). V dropped 5 bases and J dropped 7 bases, with 20 bases sitting between them. CDR1 is MNHEY, CDR2 SMNVEV, per germline (reference sequence). CDR3 size: 16 residues. The DNA for the CDR3 is TGTGCCAGCAGTCCAAATAACGTCTGGGGGATCGGGGAGCTGTTTTTT. Translated, it gives CASSPNNVWGIGELFF.

This clonotype was picked up many times. The chain recombines TRBV5-1 with TRBJ2-3; 8 bases line up with TRBD2. The V gene's germline CDR1 is SGHRS and CDR2 YFSETQ. V was clipped by 0 bases and J by 4 bases; unmatched bases: 7. CDR3 length: 16 residues. Written as DNA, the CDR3 is TGCGCCAGCAGCTTGGCGTCTAGCGGGTTCCCAGATACGCAGTATTTT. This encodes CASSLASSGFPDTQYF.

This clonotype was picked up many times. The V gene is TRBV7-9, the J gene TRBJ1-5; TRBD1 might be the D (6 bases). V was cut by 2 bases and J by 4 bases, with 9 bases left in between. Germline lookup yields CDR1 SEHNR and CDR2 FQNEAQ (reference sequence). The CDR3 covers 14 residues. CDR3 sequence (DNA): TGTGCCAGCAGCTTATCAACAGGGAATCAGCCCCAGCATTTT. Translation gives CASSLSTGNQPQHF.

This clonotype was detected a few times. J is TRBJ2-7 and V is TRBV5-6; unclear D gene. The CDR3 extends over 13 amino acids. V lost 2 bases and J lost 2, with 8 bases in between. Per germline, CDR1 SGHDT and CDR2 YYEEEE. The chain's CDR3 is CASSFSDPYEQYF. The CDR3 DNA reads TGTGCCAGCAGCTTCAGTGACCCCTACGAGCAGTACTTC.

This sequence joins TRBV12-3 or TRBV12-4 and TRBJ1-2; 8 bases match TRBD1. The length of the CDR3 is 13 residues. The V gene end was trimmed by 7 bases and the J gene end by 5 bases; junction bases not matched to a gene: 6. CDR3 bases: TGTGCCAGCAATGCAGGGGGCGCTTATGGCTACACCTTC. It is translated as CASNAGGAYGYTF.